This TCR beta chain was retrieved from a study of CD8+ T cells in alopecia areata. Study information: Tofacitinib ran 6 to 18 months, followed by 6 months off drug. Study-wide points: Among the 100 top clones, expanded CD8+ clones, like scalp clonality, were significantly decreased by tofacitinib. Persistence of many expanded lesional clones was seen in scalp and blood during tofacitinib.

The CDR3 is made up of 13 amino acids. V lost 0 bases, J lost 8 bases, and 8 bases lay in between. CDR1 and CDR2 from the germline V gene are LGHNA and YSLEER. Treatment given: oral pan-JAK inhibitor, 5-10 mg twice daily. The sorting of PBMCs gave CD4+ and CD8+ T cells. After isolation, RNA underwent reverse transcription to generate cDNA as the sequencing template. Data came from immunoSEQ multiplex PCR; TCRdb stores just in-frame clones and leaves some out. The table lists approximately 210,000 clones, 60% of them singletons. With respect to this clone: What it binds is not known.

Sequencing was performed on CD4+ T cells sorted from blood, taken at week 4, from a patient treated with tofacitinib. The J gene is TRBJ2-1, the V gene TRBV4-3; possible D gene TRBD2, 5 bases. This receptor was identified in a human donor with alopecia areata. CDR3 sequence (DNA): TGCGCCAGCAGCCAAGAACTGCGGGATGAGCAGTTCTTC. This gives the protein CASSQELRDEQFF.